This T cell receptor (beta chain) was sequenced during a study of T cells expressing NK-cell markers (dated by TCRdb to 2020 to 2021). Turning to the overall study: Three sorted T-cell subsets (CD3+CD56+NKG2C+, CD3+CD56+NKG2C- and CD3+CD56-NKG2C+) from several donors had their TCR beta-chain repertoires profiled. All eight donors whose samples were sequenced were randomly selected healthy volunteers, three of them men and five women. Of the eight sequenced donors, seven were found to be HCMV-seropositive and one was found to be HCMV-seronegative. The libraries were sequenced on Illumina HiSeq 2000/2500, MiSeq or NextSeq, producing 2 x 150 bp reads.

The reads were generated on an Illumina HiSeq 2000. TCR beta cDNA libraries were made by 5'RACE template switching that added a universal primer site and unique molecular identifiers. Synthesis of cDNA was primed from the TCR beta constant segment and was followed by two consecutive PCR amplification steps. Per the authors' processing: MIGEC was used to demultiplex reads and group the reads by UMI, and MiTCR was used to assemble and quantify clonotypes. To exclude erroneous sequences, any TCR cDNA sequence not supported by at least two reads was discarded. The tcR package was used for downstream repertoire analysis, and clonotypes were matched between fractions using CDR3 nucleotide sequence together with V segment. VDJmatch was used to annotate antigen specificity against VDJdb, with one amino acid substitution in CDR3 permitted. TCRdb reprocessed the sequencing reads and holds a single record per CDR3 protein sequence, with no DNA. The V and J calls here are based on TCRdb, not the publication. The sample's table covers roughly 380,000 distinct CDR3 sequences. The biggest ten clones account for roughly 5.2% of the sample.

With regard to this clonotype: No cognate antigen has been identified for it.

Broader findings and caveats from the paper: Whether the expanded NKG2C-expressing T cell clones were specific for HCMV antigens remained unclear. In several donors, the dominant CD3+CD56+NKG2C+ clonotypes were found to rank among the top 10 CD8+ clonotypes and to make up about 1.0-7.5% of CD8+ T cells. Those dominant clonotypes were again the most abundant among CD3+CD56-NKG2C+ cells in a handful of donors, at roughly 25-60.1%.

A commercial ELISA kit detecting HCMV-specific IgG in serum was used to determine HCMV serostatus. Ficoll density gradient centrifugation was used to isolate peripheral blood mononuclear cells from blood. CDR1 and CDR2 (SEHNR, FQNEAQ) derive from the germline V gene (reference sequence). From the cysteine up to the phenylalanine, the CDR3 has a length of 17 residues. No DNA sequence is on record. The sample comprised blood T cells: a sorted CD56 or NKG2C T cell subset, CD4+ or CD8+ T cells, or bulk PBMC T cells (not recorded which). The rearrangement joined TRBV7-9 to TRBJ2-1; TCRdb's D call of TRBD2 is untestable without DNA. The source is a man aged 18-75 years in good health. The CDR3 here reads CASSFNRGGLGYNEQFF.